This T cell receptor (beta chain) was obtained from a study of CD8+CD57+ T cells in acquired aplastic anemia. In the study overall: The study obtained an average of around 3.1 ug of DNA from sorted CD4+ and CD8+ cells. Healthy donor CD4+ cell samples had a mean of roughly 10 million reads. Findings and limits, study-wide: Patients and controls turned out to have approximately 29 CD8+ CDR3 sequences in common.

The ends lost 5 bases at V and 6 bases at J; junction bases unmatched: 3. The germline CDR1 and CDR2 sequences are SGHVS and FQNEAQ. The CDR3 contains 14 residues. With respect to this clonotype: Its antigen is not identified.

Genomic DNA, serving as template, underwent TCR beta VDJ and CDR3 profiling. MiXCR was run by TCRdb on the reads, yielding one entry per CDR3 protein. The data hold some 240,000 distinct CDR3 sequences, with 34% observed a single time. This chain uses TRBV7-8 with TRBJ1-4, with 10 bases matching TRBD1. Material: sorted CD4+, CD8+, or CD8+CD57+ T cells (not recorded which) from PBMCs. This TCR derives from a human donor in good health, serving as a control. The CDR3 DNA sequence: TGTGCCAGCAGCCAGGACAGGGGGTATGAAAAACTGTTTTTT. This translates into CASSQDRGYEKLFF.